This TCR beta chain was sequenced during a study of T cell responses to AZD1222 COVID-19 vaccine. Germline V gene lookup returns CDR1 MDHEN and CDR2 SYDVKM. The V segment lost 3 bases and the J segment 9 bases; nucleotides outside the gene matches: 11. The CDR3 loop spans 17 amino acids. The protocol was immunoSEQ multiplex PCR, while the TCRdb copy is restricted to in-frame clones and leaves out a portion. The repertoire holds approximately 110,000 clones, with roughly nine tenths as singletons. The sample was peripheral blood, taken on day 0 of AZD1222 vaccination. V is TRBV28 and J is TRBJ2-1, with 13 bases that match TRBD2. The sequence was collected from an adult in good health. In DNA form, the CDR3 reads TGTGCCAGCAGTTTCCCTGGTACTAGCGGGAGGGCCGGTGAGCAGTTCTTC. Translation: CASSFPGTSGRAGEQFF.